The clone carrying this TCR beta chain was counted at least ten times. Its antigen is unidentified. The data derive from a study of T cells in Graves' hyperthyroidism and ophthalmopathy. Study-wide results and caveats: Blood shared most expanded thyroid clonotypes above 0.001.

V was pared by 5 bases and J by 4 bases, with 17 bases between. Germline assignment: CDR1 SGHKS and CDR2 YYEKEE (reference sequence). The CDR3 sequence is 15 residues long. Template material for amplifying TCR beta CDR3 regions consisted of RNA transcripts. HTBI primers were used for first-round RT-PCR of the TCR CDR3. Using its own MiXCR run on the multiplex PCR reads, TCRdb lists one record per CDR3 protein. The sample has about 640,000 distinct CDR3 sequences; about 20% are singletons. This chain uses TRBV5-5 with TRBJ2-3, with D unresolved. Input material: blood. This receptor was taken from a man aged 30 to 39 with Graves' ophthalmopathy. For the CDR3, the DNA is TGTGCCAGCAGTTTCCAAAGGTCGGTCTCAGATACGCAGTATTTT. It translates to CASSFQRSVSDTQYF.